This T cell receptor beta chain originates from a study of blood T cell repertoires in COVID-19. This clone was observed once. CDR3 length: 14 amino acids. Per the germline V gene, CDR1 is MGHRA and CDR2 is YSYEKL. V gave up 0 bases and J gave up 4 bases, with 9 bases separating them. Data came from immunoSEQ multiplex PCR; TCRdb stores just in-frame clones and leaves some out. The table has about 280,000 clones, roughly 90% seen once. J is TRBJ1-2 and V is TRBV4-1; D perhaps matches TRBD1 (6 bases). The specimen was peripheral blood. The source is a woman in her fifties or sixties who had recovered from COVID-19. CDR3 amino acids: CASSQDRGIYGYTF. The DNA for the CDR3 is TGCGCCAGCAGCCAAGATAGGGGGATCTATGGCTACACCTTC.